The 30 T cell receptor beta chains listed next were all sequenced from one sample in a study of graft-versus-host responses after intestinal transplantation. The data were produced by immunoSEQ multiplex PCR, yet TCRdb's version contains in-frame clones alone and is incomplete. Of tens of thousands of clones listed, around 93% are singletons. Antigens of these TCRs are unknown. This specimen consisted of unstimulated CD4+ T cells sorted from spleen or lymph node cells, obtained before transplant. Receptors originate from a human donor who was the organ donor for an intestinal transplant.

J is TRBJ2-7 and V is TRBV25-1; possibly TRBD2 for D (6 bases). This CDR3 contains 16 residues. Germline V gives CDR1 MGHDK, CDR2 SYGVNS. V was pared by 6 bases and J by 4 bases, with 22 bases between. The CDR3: CASSRIGDSKAYEQYF. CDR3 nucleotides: TGTGCCAGCAGCAGAATAGGGGACTCTAAAGCGTACGAGCAGTACTTC.

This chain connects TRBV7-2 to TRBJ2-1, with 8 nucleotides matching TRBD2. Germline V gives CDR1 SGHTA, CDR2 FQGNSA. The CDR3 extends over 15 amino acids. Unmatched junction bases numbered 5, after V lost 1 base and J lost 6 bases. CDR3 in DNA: TGTGCCAGCAGCTTAGGCGGGACTAGGGCCAATGAGCAGTTCTTC. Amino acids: CASSLGGTRANEQFF. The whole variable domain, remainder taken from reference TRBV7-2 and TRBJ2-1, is GAGVSQSPSNKVTEKGKDVELRCDPISGHTALYWYRQSLGQGLEFLIYFQGNSAPDKSGLPSDRFSAERTGGSVSTLTIQRTQQEDSAVYLCASSLGGTRANEQFFGPGTRLTVL.

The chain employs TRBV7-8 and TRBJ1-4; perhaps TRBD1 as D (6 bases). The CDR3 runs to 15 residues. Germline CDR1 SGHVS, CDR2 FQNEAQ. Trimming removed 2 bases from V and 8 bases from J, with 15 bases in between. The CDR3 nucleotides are TGTGCCAGCAGCTTATGGGGGCGCCTTCAGGAAAAACTGTTTTTT. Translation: CASSLWGRLQEKLFF.

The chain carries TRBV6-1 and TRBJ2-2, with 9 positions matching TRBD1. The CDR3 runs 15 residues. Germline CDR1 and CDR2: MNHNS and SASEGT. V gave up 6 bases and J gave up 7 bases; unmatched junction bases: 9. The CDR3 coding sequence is TGTGCCAGCAGCTGGGACAGGGTTGAGGGCGGGGAGCTGTTTTTT. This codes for CASSWDRVEGGELFF.

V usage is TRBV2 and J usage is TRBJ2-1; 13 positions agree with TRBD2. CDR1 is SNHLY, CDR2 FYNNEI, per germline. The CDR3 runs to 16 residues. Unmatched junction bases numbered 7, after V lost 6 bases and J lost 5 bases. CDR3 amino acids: CASRWTSGGQDNEQFF. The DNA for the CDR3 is TGTGCCAGCAGGTGGACTAGCGGGGGCCAGGACAATGAGCAGTTCTTC.

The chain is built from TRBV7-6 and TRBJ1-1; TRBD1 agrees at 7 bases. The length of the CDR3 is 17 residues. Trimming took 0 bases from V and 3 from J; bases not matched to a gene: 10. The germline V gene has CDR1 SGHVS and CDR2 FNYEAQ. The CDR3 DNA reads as TGTGCCAGCAGCTTAGCATTTGACAGGGAGAAGGACACTGAAGCTTTCTTT. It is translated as CASSLAFDREKDTEAFF.

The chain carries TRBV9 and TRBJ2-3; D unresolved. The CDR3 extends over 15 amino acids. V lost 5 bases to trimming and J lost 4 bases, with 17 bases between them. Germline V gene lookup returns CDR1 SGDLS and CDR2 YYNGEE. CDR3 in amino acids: CASRKGSSLPDTQYF. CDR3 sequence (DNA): TGTGCCAGCAGGAAAGGTTCTAGTTTACCAGATACGCAGTATTTT.

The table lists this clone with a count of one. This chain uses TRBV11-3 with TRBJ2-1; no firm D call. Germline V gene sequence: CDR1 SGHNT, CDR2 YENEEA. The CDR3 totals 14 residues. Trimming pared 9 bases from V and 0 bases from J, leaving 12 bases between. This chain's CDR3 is CASKISGSYNEQFF. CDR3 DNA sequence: TGTGCCAGTAAGATTAGTGGCTCCTACAATGAGCAGTTCTTC.

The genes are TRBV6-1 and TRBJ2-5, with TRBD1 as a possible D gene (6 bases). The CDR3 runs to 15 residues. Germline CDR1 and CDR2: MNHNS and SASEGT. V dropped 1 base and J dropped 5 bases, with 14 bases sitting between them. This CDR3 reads CASSEGGRGTETQYF. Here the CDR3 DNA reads TGTGCCAGCAGTGAAGGGGGCAGGGGTACCGAGACCCAGTACTTC.

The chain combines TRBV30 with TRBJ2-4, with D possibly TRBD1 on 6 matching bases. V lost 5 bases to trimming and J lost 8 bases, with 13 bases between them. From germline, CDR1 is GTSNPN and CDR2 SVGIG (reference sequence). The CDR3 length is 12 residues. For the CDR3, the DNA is TGTGCCTGGGCGGACAGAGCGGACATTCAGTACTTC. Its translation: CAWADRADIQYF.

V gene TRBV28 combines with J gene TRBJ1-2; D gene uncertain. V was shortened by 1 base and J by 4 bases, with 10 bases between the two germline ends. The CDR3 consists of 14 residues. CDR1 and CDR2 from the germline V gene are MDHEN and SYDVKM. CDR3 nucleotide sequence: TGTGCCAGCAGTTTATTCCGACACATCTATGGCTACACCTTC. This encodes CASSLFRHIYGYTF.

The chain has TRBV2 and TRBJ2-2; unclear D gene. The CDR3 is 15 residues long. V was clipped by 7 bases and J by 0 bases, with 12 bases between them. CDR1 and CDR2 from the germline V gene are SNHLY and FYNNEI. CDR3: CASNRLATNTGELFF. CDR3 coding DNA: TGTGCCAGCAATCGCTTAGCTACGAACACCGGGGAGCTGTTTTTT.

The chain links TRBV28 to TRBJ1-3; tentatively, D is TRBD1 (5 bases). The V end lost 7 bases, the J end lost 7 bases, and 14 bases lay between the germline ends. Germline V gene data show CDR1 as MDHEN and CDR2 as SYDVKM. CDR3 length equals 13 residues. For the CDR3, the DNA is TGTGCCAGCAAGTGGCGGGGGAGGAACACCATATATTTT. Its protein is CASKWRGRNTIYF.

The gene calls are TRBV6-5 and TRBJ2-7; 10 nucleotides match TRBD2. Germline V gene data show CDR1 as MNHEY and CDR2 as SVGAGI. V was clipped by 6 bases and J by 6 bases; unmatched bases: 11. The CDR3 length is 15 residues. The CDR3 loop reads CASRSYSGRPREQYF. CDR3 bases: TGTGCCAGCAGATCTTATAGCGGGAGGCCTCGCGAGCAGTACTTC.

CDR3 sequence: CASSSDRANYGYTF. The CDR3 DNA follows: TGTGCCAGCAGTTCGGACAGGGCTAACTATGGCTACACCTTC. The chain recombines TRBV27 with TRBJ1-2; 8 bases match TRBD1. V lost 4 bases to trimming and J lost 0 bases; unmatched junction nucleotides: 1. This CDR3 has 14 amino acids. In germline, CDR1 is MNHEY, CDR2 SMNVEV (reference sequence).

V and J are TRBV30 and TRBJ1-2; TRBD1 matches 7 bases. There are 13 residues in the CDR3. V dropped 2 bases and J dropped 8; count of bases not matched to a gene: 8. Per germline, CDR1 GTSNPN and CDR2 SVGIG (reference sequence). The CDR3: CAWSPDRERGYTF. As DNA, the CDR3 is TGTGCCTGGAGTCCCGACAGGGAGAGGGGCTACACCTTC.

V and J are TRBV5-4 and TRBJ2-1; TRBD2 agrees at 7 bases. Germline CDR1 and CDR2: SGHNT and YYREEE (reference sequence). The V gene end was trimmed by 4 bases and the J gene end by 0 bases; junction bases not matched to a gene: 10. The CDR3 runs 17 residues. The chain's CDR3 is CASSPFWRGSSYNEQFF. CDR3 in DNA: TGTGCCAGCAGCCCCTTTTGGCGGGGGAGCTCCTACAATGAGCAGTTCTTC.

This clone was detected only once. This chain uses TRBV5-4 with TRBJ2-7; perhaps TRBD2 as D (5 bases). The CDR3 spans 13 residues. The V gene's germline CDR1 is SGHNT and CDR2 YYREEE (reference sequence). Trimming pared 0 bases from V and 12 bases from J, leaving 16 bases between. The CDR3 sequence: CASSLVGEGVRYF. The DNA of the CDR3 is TGTGCCAGCAGCTTGGTGGGTGAGGGAGTTCGGTACTTC.

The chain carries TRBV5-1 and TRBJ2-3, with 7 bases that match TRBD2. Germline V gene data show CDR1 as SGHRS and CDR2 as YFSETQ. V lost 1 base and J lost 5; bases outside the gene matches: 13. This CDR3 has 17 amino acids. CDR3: CASSLYAGLGSQDTQYF. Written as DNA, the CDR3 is TGCGCCAGCAGCTTGTATGCTGGACTAGGATCTCAAGATACGCAGTATTTT.

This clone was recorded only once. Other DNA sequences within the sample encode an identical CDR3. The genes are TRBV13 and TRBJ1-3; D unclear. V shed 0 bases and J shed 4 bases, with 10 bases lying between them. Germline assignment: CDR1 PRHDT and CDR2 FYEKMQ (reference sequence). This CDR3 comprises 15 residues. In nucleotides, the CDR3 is TGTGCCAGCAGCTTAGGCCGAGGCCTCGGAAACACCATATATTTT. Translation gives CASSLGRGLGNTIYF.

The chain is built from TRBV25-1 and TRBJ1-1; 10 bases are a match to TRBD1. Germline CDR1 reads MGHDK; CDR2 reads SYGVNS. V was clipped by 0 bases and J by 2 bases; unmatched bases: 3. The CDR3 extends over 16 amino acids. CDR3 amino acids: CASSEYGTGVNTEAFF. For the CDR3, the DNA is TGTGCCAGCAGTGAATATGGGACAGGGGTCAACACTGAAGCTTTCTTT. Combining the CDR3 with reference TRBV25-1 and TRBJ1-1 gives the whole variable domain EADIYQTPRYLVIGTGKKITLECSQTMGHDKMYWYQQDPGMELHLIHYSYGVNSTEKGDLSSESTVSRIRTEHFPLTLESARPSHTSQYLCASSEYGTGVNTEAFFGQGTRLTVV.

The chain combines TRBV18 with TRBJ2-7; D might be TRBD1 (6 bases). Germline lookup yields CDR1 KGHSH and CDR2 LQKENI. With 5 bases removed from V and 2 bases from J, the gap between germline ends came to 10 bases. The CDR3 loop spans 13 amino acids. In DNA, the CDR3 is TGTGCCAGCTCAGTTAACAGGGCCTACGAGCAGTACTTC. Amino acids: CASSVNRAYEQYF.

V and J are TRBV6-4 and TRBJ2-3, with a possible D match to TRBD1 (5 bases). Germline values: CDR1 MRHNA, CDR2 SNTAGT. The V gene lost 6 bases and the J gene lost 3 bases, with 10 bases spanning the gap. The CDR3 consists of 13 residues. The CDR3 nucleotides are TGTGCCAGCAGAGCACCAGGGACAGATACGCAGTATTTT. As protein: CASRAPGTDTQYF.

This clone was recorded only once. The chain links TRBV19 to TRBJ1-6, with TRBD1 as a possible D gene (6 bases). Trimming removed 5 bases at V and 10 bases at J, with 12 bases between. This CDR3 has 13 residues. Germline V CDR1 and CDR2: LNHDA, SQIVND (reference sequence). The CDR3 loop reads CASSANQGSPLHF. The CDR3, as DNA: TGTGCCAGTAGTGCGAACCAGGGGTCACCCCTCCACTTT.

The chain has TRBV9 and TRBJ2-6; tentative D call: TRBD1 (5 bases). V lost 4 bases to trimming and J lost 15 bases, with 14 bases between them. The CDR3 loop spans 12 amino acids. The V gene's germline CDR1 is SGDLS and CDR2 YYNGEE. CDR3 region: CASSTPGKPLTF. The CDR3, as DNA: TGTGCCAGCAGCACTCCAGGGAAGCCCCTGACTTTC. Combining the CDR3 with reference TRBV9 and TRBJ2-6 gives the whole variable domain DSGVTQTPKHLITATGQRVTLRCSPRSGDLSVYWYQQSLDQGLQFLIQYYNGEERAKGNILERFSAQQFPDLHSELNLSSLELGDSALYFCASSTPGKPLTFGAGSRLTVL.

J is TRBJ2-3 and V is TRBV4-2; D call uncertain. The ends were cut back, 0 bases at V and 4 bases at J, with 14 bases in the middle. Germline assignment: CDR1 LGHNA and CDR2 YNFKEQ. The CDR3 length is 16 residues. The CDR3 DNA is TGTGCCAGCAGCCAAGAGACCGGATCCCAGGCAGATACGCAGTATTTT. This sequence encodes CASSQETGSQADTQYF.

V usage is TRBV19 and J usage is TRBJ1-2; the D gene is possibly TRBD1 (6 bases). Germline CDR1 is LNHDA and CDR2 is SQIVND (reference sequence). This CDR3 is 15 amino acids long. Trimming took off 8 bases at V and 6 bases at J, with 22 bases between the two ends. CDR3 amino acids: CASSETGGQPNGYTF. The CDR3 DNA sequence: TGTGCCAGTTCGGAAACTGGAGGACAGCCTAATGGCTACACCTTC.

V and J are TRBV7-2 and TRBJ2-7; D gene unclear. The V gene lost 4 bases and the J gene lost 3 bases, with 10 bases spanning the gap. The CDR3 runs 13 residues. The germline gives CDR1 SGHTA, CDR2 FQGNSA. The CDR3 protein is CASSSNGLYEQYF. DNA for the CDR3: TGTGCCAGCAGCTCTAATGGGCTCTACGAGCAGTACTTC.

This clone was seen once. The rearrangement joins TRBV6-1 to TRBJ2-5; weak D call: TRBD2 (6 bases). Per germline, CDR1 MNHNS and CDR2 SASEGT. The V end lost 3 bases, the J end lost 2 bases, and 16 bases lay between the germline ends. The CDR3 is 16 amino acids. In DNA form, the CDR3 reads TGTGCCAGCAGTGAGGGTCTACTAGCTATTCAAGAGACCCAGTACTTC. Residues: CASSEGLLAIQETQYF.

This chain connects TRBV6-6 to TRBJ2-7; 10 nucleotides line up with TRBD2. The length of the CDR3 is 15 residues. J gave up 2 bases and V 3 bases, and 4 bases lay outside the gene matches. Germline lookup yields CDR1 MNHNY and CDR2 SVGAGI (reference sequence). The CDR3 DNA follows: TGTGCCAGCAGTTATGGGACTAGCGAGACCTACGAGCAGTACTTC. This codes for CASSYGTSETYEQYF.